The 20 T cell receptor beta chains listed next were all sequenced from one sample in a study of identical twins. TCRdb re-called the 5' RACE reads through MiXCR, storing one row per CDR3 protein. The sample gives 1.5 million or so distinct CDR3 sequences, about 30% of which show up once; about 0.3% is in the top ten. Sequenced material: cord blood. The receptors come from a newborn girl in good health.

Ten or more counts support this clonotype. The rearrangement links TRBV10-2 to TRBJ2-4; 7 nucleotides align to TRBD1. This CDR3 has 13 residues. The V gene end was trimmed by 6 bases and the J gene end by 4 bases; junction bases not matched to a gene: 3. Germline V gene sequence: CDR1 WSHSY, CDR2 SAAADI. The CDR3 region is CASSRDSKNIQYF. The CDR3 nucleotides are TGCGCCAGCAGCCGGGACAGTAAAAACATTCAGTACTTC.

The CDR3 region is CASSQEPSSYNEQYF. As DNA, the CDR3 is TGTGCCAGCAGCCAAGAGCCCAGCTCCTACAATGAGCAGTACTTC. The rearrangement links TRBV28 to TRBJ2-5, with D uncertain. Germline V gives CDR1 MDHEN, CDR2 SYDVKM. CDR3 length equals 15 residues. V gave up 6 bases and J gave up 11 bases, with 25 bases separating them.

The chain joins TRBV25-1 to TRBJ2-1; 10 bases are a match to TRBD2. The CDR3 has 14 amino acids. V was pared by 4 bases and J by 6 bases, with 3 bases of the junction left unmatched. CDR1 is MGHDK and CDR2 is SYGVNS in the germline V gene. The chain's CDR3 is CASSGLAGLNEQFF. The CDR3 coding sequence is TGTGCCAGCAGTGGACTAGCGGGCCTCAATGAGCAGTTCTTC.

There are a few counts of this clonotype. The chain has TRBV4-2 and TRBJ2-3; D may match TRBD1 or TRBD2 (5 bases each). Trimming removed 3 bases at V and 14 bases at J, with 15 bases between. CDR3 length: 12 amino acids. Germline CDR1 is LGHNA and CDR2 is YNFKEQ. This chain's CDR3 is CASSQIGAVRYF. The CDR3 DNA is TGTGCCAGCAGCCAGATCGGGGCTGTAAGGTATTTT.

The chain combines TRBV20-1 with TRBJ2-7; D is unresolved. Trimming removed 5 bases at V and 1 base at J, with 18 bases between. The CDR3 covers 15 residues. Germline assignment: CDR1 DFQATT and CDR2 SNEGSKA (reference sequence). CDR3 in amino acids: CSAAGGVWASYEQYF. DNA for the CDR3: TGCAGTGCTGCCGGTGGGGTATGGGCTTCCTACGAGCAGTACTTC.

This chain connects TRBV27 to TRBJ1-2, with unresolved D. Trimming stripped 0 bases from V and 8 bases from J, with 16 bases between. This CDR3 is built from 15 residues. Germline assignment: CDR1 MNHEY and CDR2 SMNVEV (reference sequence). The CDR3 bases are TGTGCCAGCAGTTTATCGGCCGTAACCCGGGAGGGCTACACCTTC. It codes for CASSLSAVTREGYTF.

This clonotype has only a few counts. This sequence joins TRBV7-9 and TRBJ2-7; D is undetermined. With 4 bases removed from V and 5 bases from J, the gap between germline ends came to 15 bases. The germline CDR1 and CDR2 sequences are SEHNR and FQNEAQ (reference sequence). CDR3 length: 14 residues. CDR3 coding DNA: TGTGCCAGCAGCTCAACCTCGACCGAGGACGAGCAGTACTTC. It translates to CASSSTSTEDEQYF.

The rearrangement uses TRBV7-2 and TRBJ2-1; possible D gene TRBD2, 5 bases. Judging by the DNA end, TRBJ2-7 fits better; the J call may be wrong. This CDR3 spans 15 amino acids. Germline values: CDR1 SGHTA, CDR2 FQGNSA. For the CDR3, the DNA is TGTGCCAGCAGCTTAGAGAGTAGCGTCTACAATGAGCAGTACTTC. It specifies CASSLESSVYNEQYF.

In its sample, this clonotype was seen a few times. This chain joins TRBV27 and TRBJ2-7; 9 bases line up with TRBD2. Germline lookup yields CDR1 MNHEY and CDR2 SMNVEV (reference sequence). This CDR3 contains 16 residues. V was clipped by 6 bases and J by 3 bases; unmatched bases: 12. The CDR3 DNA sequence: TGTGCCAGCAGCCACTATCTAGCGGGAAGGGACTACGAGCAGTACTTC. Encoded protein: CASSHYLAGRDYEQYF.

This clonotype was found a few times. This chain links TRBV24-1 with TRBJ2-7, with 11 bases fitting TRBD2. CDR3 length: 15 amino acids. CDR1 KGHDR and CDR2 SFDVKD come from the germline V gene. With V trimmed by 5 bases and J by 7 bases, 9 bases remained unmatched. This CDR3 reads CATSGRLAGGDEQYF. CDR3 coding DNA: TGTGCCACCAGTGGAAGGCTAGCGGGAGGCGATGAGCAGTACTTC.

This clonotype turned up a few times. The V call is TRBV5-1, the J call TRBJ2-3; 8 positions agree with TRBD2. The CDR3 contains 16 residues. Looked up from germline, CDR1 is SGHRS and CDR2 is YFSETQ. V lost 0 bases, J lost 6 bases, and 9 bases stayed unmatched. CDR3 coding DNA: TGCGCCAGCAGCTTGGTGGGGATAGCGGGGCAGGATACGCAGTATTTT. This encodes CASSLVGIAGQDTQYF.

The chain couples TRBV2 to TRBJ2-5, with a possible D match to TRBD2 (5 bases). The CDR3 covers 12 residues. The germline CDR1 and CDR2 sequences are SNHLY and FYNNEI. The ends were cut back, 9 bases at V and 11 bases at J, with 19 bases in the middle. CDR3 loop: CASGPSPNEQYF. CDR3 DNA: TGTGCCAGTGGGCCTAGCCCCAATGAGCAGTACTTC.

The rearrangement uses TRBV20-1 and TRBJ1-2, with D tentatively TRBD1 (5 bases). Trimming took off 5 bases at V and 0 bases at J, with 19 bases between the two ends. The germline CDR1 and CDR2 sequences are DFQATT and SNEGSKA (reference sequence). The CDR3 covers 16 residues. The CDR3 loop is CSAAGASGSANYGYTF. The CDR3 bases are TGCAGTGCTGCCGGGGCCTCAGGGTCAGCTAACTATGGCTACACCTTC.

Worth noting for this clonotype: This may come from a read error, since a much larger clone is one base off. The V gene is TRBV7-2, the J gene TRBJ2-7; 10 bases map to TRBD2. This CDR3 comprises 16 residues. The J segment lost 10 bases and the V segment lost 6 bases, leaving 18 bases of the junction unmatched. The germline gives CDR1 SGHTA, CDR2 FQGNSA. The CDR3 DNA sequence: TGTGCCAGCAGTATTGGACTAGCGGTAGCCAAAAACGTTCAGTACTTC. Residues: CASSIGLAVAKNVQYF.

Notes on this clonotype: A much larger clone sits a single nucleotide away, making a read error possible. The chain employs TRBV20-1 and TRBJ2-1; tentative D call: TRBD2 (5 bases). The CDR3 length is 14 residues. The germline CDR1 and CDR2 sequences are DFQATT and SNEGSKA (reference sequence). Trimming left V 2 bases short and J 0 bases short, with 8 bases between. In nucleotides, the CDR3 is TGCAGTGCTAGACCCCGGGGCTCCTACAATGAGCAGTTCTTC. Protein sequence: CSARPRGSYNEQFF.

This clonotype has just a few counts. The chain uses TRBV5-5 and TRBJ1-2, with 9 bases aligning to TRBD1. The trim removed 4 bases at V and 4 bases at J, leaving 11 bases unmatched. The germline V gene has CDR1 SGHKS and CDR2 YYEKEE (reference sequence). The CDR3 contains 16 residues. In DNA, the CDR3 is TGTGCCAGCAGCCAAGAGCCAGGGACAGGGTCCTATGGCTACACCTTC. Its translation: CASSQEPGTGSYGYTF.

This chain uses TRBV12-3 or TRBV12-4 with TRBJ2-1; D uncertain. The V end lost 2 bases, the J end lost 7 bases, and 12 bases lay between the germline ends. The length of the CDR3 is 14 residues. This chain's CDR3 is CASSLTTAVNEQFF. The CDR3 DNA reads TGTGCCAGCAGTTTAACGACGGCGGTGAATGAGCAGTTCTTC.

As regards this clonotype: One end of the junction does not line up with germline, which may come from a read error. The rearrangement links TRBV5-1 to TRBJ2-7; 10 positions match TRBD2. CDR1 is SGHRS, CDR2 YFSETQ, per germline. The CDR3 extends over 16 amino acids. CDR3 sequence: CASSLAGTSVSYEQYF. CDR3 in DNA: TGCGCCAGCAGTTTGGCCGGGACTAGCGTATCCTACGAGCAGTACTTC.

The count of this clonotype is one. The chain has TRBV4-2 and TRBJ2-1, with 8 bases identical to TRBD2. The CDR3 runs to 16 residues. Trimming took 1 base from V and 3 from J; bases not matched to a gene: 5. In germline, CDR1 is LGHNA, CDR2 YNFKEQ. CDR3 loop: CASSQAERERYNEQFF. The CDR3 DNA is TGTGCCAGCAGCCAAGCCGAGCGGGAGCGCTACAATGAGCAGTTCTTC.

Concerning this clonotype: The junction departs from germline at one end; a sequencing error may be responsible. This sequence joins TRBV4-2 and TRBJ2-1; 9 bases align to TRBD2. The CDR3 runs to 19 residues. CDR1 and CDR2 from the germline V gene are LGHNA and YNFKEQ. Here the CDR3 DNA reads TGTGCCAGCAGCCAAGGCCGTAGCGGGAGCCTCCTCTCCTACAATGAGCTGTTCTTC. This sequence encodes CASSQGRSGSLLSYNELFF.